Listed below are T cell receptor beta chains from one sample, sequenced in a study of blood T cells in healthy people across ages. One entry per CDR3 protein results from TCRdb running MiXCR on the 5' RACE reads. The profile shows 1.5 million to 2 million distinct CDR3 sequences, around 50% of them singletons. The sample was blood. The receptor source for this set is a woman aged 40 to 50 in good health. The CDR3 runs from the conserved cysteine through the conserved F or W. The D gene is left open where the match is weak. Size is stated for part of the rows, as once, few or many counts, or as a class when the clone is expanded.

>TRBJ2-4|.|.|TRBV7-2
CASSLVQVAKNIQYF
TGTGCCAGCAGCTTAGTACAGGTAGCCAAAAACATTCAGTACTTC
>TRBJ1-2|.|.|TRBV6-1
CASSNGKEWGYTF
TGTGCCAGCAGTAACGGGAAGGAGTGGGGCTACACCTTC
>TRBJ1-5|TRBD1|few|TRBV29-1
CSAGDRANQPQHF
TGCAGCGCCGGCGACAGGGCTAATCAGCCCCAGCATTTT
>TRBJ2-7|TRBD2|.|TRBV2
CASSSETGGSYEQYF
TGTGCCAGCAGTTCCGAGACGGGAGGGAGCTACGAGCAGTACTTC
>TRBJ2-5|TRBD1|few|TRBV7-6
CASSNRGLSQETQYF
TGTGCCAGCAGTAACAGGGGGCTCTCCCAAGAGACCCAGTACTTC
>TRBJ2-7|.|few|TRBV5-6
CASSPIGAGSLHEQYF
TGTGCCAGCAGCCCAATTGGGGCAGGGTCGTTGCACGAGCAGTACTTC
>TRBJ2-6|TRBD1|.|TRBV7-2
CASNPLTGGPHSGANVLTF
TGTGCCAGCAATCCCCTCACAGGGGGGCCCCACTCTGGGGCCAACGTCCTGACTTTC
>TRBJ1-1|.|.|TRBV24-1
CATSDSRSTEAFF
TGTGCCACCAGTGATTCTAGGAGCACTGAAGCTTTCTTT
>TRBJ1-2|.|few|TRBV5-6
CASSLPMDRGGYTF
TGTGCCAGCAGCCTACCGATGGACAGAGGTGGCTACACCTTC
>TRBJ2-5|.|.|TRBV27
CASSLLGSKETQYF
TGTGCCAGCAGTTTACTGGGCAGCAAAGAGACCCAGTACTTC